The T cell receptor (beta chain) described here comes from a study of cytomegalovirus exposure and HLA in healthy donors. General study findings and limits: V- and J-gene trimming in TCR beta was tied to a missense DCLRE1C variant by an analysis performed later. CMV antigen specificity of a few CMV-associated chains was confirmed in vitro. In an earlier analysis, productive rearrangement rates for most beta V segments clustered near 87% or 30%. The authors later found most CMV-associated TCR beta chains appeared HLA-restricted.

A few counts support this clone. Antigen unknown. PCR primers comprised 60 Vbeta and 13 Jbeta primers. This table comes from immunoSEQ multiplex PCR, and its TCRdb copy is limited to in-frame clones, with some not included. The sample lists more than 85,000 clones; 15% were seen once. This CDR3 contains 14 residues. After removal of 4 bases from V and 1 base from J, the junction contained 0 bases not matched to a gene. Germline assignment: CDR1 MNHEY and CDR2 SVGAGI. The specimen sequenced was PBMCs. The TCR sequence derives from a female donor in good health and CMV-seronegative. The chain uses TRBV6-5 and TRBJ2-4; 8 positions agree with TRBD1. CDR3 nucleotide sequence: TGTGCCAGCAGTTGGACAGGGGCCAAAAACATTCAGTACTTC. Its protein product is CASSWTGAKNIQYF.